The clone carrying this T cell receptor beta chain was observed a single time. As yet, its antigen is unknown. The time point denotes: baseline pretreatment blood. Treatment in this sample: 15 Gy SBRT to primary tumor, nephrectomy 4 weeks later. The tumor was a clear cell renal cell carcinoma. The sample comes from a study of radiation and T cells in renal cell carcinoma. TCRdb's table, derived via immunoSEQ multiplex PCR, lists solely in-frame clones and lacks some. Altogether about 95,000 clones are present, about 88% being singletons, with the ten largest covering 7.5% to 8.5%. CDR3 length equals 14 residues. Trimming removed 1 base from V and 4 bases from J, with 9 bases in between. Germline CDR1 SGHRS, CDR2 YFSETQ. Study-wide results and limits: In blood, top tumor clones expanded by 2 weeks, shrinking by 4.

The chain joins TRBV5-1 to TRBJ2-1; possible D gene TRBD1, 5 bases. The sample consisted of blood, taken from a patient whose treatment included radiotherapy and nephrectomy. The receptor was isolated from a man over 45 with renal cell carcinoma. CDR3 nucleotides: TGCGCCAGCAGCTTGCAGGGTGGGTACAATGAGCAGTTCTTC. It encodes CASSLQGGYNEQFF.